This T cell receptor (beta chain) was obtained from a study of CD8+ T cells in alopecia areata. Study-wide results and limits: Expanded CD8+ clones among the top 100, as well as scalp clonality, were significantly decreased by tofacitinib. Scalp samples also yield sequences from resident alphabeta T cells of normal skin.

The treatment here: oral pan-JAK inhibitor, 5-10 mg twice daily. As regards this clone: Its target is not known.

Isolated RNA was reverse transcribed into cDNA used as the sequencing template. The method was immunoSEQ multiplex PCR; TCRdb's version includes in-frame clones alone and lacks a portion of them. This repertoire shows around 210,000 clones, 55% to 70% found once; its top ten account for 4.2%. The sequence came from a human donor with alopecia areata. The specimen comprised CD4+ T cells sorted from blood, sampled at week 4, from a patient treated with tofacitinib.

This CDR3 is CASSETSGVETQYF. In DNA form, the CDR3 reads TGTGCCAGCAGCGAGACTAGCGGGGTTGAGACCCAGTACTTC. J is TRBJ2-5 and V is TRBV28, with 11 bases aligning to TRBD2. Germline V lookup: CDR1 MDHEN, CDR2 SYDVKM. Losses at the gene ends were 6 bases for V and 5 bases for J; bases not matched to a gene: 5. This CDR3 comprises 14 residues.